These T cell receptor beta chains were read from a single sample in a study of blood T cell repertoires in COVID-19. The method was immunoSEQ multiplex PCR; TCRdb's version includes in-frame clones alone and lacks a portion of them. Here the sample spans some 200,000 clones, 80% to 90% being singletons. The sequenced material came from peripheral blood. The source of these receptors is a man aged 45-65 years with active or convalescent COVID-19. The CDR3 runs from the conserved cysteine through the conserved F or W. D genes are given only for firm matches. Some rows have no size entry. The others give once, few or many, or a class for an expanded clone.

J: TRBJ2-1
length: 16
D: TRBD2
size: -
V: TRBV19
CDR3: CASRGLAGGKRNEQFF
DNA: TGTGCCAGTAGGGGACTAGCGGGAGGGAAGAGGAATGAGCAGTTCTTC

J: TRBJ1-1
length: 13
D: -
size: -
V: TRBV5-1
CDR3: CASSLETAGEAFF
DNA: TGCGCCAGCAGCTTGGAGACTGCAGGGGAAGCTTTCTTT

J: TRBJ1-5
length: 14
D: -
size: -
V: TRBV28
CDR3: CASSLGQNNQPQHF
DNA: TGTGCCAGCAGTTTGGGGCAGAACAATCAGCCCCAGCATTTT

J: TRBJ1-5
length: 16
D: -
size: once
V: TRBV6-2/TRBV6-3
CDR3: CASSYPGTSSNQPQHF
DNA: TGTGCCAGCAGTTACCCCGGGACTTCTAGCAATCAGCCCCAGCATTTT

J: TRBJ2-2
length: 17
D: TRBD2
size: -
V: TRBV5-5
CDR3: CASSPWGLAINTGELFF
DNA: TGTGCCAGCAGCCCTTGGGGACTAGCGATAAACACCGGGGAGCTGTTTTTT

J: TRBJ2-3
length: 15
D: TRBD2
size: -
V: TRBV7-2
CDR3: CASSFSGGAADTQYF
DNA: TGTGCCAGCAGCTTTAGCGGGGGGGCGGCAGATACGCAGTATTTT

J: TRBJ1-2
length: 15
D: -
size: few
V: TRBV15
CDR3: CATSRDYQGIYGYTF
DNA: TGTGCCACCAGCAGAGATTACCAGGGGATCTATGGCTACACCTTC

J: TRBJ1-2
length: 14
D: TRBD1
size: -
V: TRBV15
CDR3: CATSRDQGQDGYTF
DNA: TGTGCCACCAGCAGAGATCAGGGACAGGATGGCTACACCTTC

J: TRBJ1-6
length: 13
D: -
size: once
V: TRBV4-2
CDR3: CASSQENGTPLHF
DNA: TGTGCCAGCAGCCAAGAAAATGGCACACCCCTCCACTTT

J: TRBJ1-6
length: 15
D: TRBD1
size: -
V: TRBV3-1/TRBV3-2
CDR3: CASSLEGASWSPLHF
DNA: TGTGCCAGCAGCCTCGAGGGGGCGAGTTGGTCACCCCTCCACTTT

J: TRBJ2-3
length: 14
D: TRBD2
size: -
V: TRBV3-1/TRBV3-2
CDR3: CASSPRVAGNTQYF
DNA: TGTGCCAGCAGCCCACGGGTAGCGGGGAATACGCAGTATTTT

J: TRBJ1-5
length: 15
D: TRBD1
size: -
V: TRBV3-1/TRBV3-2
CDR3: CASSPTGGNGQPQHF
DNA: TGTGCCAGCAGCCCTACAGGGGGGAACGGTCAGCCCCAGCATTTT

J: TRBJ2-1
length: 16
D: TRBD2
size: once
V: TRBV11-2
CDR3: CASSPPGLAGDNEQFF
DNA: TGTGCCAGCAGCCCACCCGGGCTAGCGGGGGACAATGAGCAGTTCTTC

J: TRBJ1-4
length: 14
D: -
size: -
V: TRBV7-9
CDR3: CASSPQATNEKLFF
DNA: TGTGCCAGCAGCCCTCAGGCAACTAATGAAAAACTGTTTTTT

J: TRBJ1-6
length: 19
D: TRBD1
size: -
V: TRBV19
CDR3: CASSMLAGGPGVYNSPLHF
DNA: TGTGCCAGTAGTATGTTGGCAGGGGGCCCCGGAGTTTATAATTCACCCCTCCACTTT

J: TRBJ1-5
length: 16
D: -
size: -
V: TRBV7-2
CDR3: CASSLGAGNSNQPQHF
DNA: TGTGCCAGCAGCTTAGGGGCGGGAAATAGCAATCAGCCCCAGCATTTT

J: TRBJ1-3
length: 13
D: -
size: -
V: TRBV12-3/TRBV12-4
CDR3: CASSPAGGNTIYF
DNA: TGTGCCAGCAGCCCCGCGGGTGGAAACACCATATATTTT

J: TRBJ2-5
length: 12
D: TRBD1
size: once
V: TRBV29-1
CDR3: CSVGQAEETQYF
DNA: TGCAGCGTGGGACAGGCAGAAGAGACCCAGTACTTC

J: TRBJ2-5
length: 15
D: -
size: -
V: TRBV4-2
CDR3: CASSPQRGSQETQYF
DNA: TGTGCCAGCAGCCCGCAGCGAGGCTCCCAAGAGACCCAGTACTTC

J: TRBJ2-7
length: 14
D: TRBD2
size: -
V: TRBV6-2/TRBV6-3
CDR3: CASSSGRVAYEQYF
DNA: TGTGCCAGCAGTAGCGGGAGAGTCGCCTACGAGCAGTACTTC

J: TRBJ2-2
length: 15
D: -
size: -
V: TRBV11-3
CDR3: CASSSRGSNTGELFF
DNA: TGTGCCAGCAGCTCCAGGGGATCGAACACCGGGGAGCTGTTTTTT

J: TRBJ2-3
length: 15
D: -
size: -
V: TRBV4-3
CDR3: CASSQVVGGADTQYF
DNA: TGCGCCAGCAGCCAAGTTGTGGGGGGAGCGGATACGCAGTATTTT

J: TRBJ2-4
length: 16
D: -
size: -
V: TRBV7-2
CDR3: CASSLQAGLEKNIQYF
DNA: TGTGCCAGCAGCTTACAAGCGGGTCTAGAGAAAAACATTCAGTACTTC

J: TRBJ2-7
length: 14
D: -
size: -
V: TRBV27
CDR3: CASRPGTFSYEQYF
DNA: TGTGCCAGCAGACCCGGGACATTCTCCTACGAGCAGTACTTC

J: TRBJ2-3
length: 17
D: TRBD2
size: -
V: TRBV28
CDR3: CASSLWGSGGYTDTQYF
DNA: TGTGCCAGCAGTTTATGGGGTAGCGGGGGGTACACAGATACGCAGTATTTT

J: TRBJ2-3
length: 14
D: -
size: -
V: TRBV5-1
CDR3: CASSLGGQGDTQYF
DNA: TGCGCCAGCAGCTTGGGAGGACAAGGGGATACGCAGTATTTT

J: TRBJ2-1
length: 16
D: TRBD1
size: -
V: TRBV6-2/TRBV6-3
CDR3: CASRPLRTGSYNEQFF
DNA: TGTGCCAGCAGGCCTCTCAGGACAGGAAGCTACAATGAGCAGTTCTTC

J: TRBJ2-7
length: 15
D: -
size: -
V: TRBV25-1
CDR3: CASSEASESSYEQYF
DNA: TGTGCCAGCTCCGAGGCTAGCGAGAGCTCCTACGAGCAGTACTTC

J: TRBJ2-3
length: 14
D: -
size: once
V: TRBV18
CDR3: CASSPLRESDTQYF
DNA: TGTGCCAGCTCACCACTTCGAGAGTCAGATACGCAGTATTTT

J: TRBJ2-1
length: 14
D: -
size: -
V: TRBV28
CDR3: CASSLLDRDNEQFF
DNA: TGTGCCAGCAGTTTATTGGACAGAGACAATGAGCAGTTCTTC

J: TRBJ2-1
length: 14
D: -
size: -
V: TRBV7-2
CDR3: CASSLMRSSNEQFF
DNA: TGTGCCAGCAGCCTCATGAGGTCTAGCAATGAGCAGTTCTTC

J: TRBJ2-7
length: 16
D: TRBD1
size: -
V: TRBV27
CDR3: CASSPGTGGVHYEQYF
DNA: TGTGCCAGCAGTCCCGGGACAGGGGGCGTCCACTACGAGCAGTACTTC

J: TRBJ1-2
length: 15
D: TRBD1
size: -
V: TRBV4-1
CDR3: CASSQKPGQESGYTF
DNA: TGCGCCAGCAGCCAAAAACCGGGACAGGAAAGCGGCTACACCTTC

J: TRBJ1-2
length: 14
D: -
size: -
V: TRBV4-3
CDR3: CASSIGQGFYGYTF
DNA: TGCGCCAGCAGCATTGGGCAGGGTTTTTATGGCTACACCTTC

J: TRBJ2-2
length: 15
D: TRBD1
size: few
V: TRBV20-1
CDR3: CSASRGQTNTGELFF
DNA: TGCAGTGCTAGTAGGGGACAGACAAACACCGGGGAGCTGTTTTTT

J: TRBJ1-2
length: 13
D: -
size: -
V: TRBV5-4
CDR3: CASSTGVDYGYTF
DNA: TGTGCCAGCAGCACGGGGGTAGACTATGGCTACACCTTC

J: TRBJ1-2
length: 13
D: TRBD1
size: -
V: TRBV5-1
CDR3: CASSWGTGDGYTF
DNA: TGCGCCAGCAGCTGGGGGACAGGGGATGGCTACACCTTC

J: TRBJ1-3
length: 16
D: -
size: few
V: TRBV7-8
CDR3: CASSSAGQTSGNTIYF
DNA: TGTGCCAGCAGCTCAGCCGGACAGACGTCGGGAAACACCATATATTTT

J: TRBJ2-7
length: 15
D: TRBD1
size: -
V: TRBV19
CDR3: CASSIRTGAGYEQYF
DNA: TGTGCCAGTAGTATCCGAACAGGGGCCGGCTACGAGCAGTACTTC

J: TRBJ2-7
length: 16
D: TRBD2
size: once
V: TRBV7-2
CDR3: CASSLVHGRATYEQYF
DNA: TGTGCCAGCAGCTTAGTTCACGGGAGGGCCACCTACGAGCAGTACTTC